The clone carrying this T cell receptor (beta chain) was seen ten or more times. Thyroid surgery was performed in patients who had received no treatment beforehand. Germline V CDR1 and CDR2: GTSNPN, SVGIG (reference sequence). CDR3 length equals 12 residues. V was trimmed by 7 bases and J by 7 bases, leaving 13 bases between them. TCRdb re-called the PCR reads through MiXCR. The sample has 25,000 or so clones, about 16% seen once. This entry belongs to a study of metastatic and nonmetastatic thyroid tumors. About the research overall: Blood and tumor or nodule tissue repertoires from malignant and benign thyroid patients were compared.

V and J are TRBV30 and TRBJ2-2, with D uncertain. The specimen sequenced was blood. This receptor was obtained from a male donor with papillary thyroid cancer or a benign thyroid nodule (not recorded which). Some clones in this sample may be carry-over from other donors' samples. The CDR3 region is CAFTQRIGELFF. In DNA, the CDR3 is TGTGCCTTTACGCAGCGAATCGGGGAGCTGTTTTTT.